Following are 27 T cell receptor beta chains from one sample sequenced in a study of tumor-infiltrating lymphocytes in primary liver carcinoma. The roughly 18-32 mg bulk tissue piece was not sorted before simultaneous RNA and DNA extraction. From 500 ng of total RNA, TCR beta-specific cDNA was reverse-transcribed using a constant-region primer. Amplification in three nested multiplex PCR rounds with slightly modified ARM-PCR gave rise to TCR beta libraries. A C-beta reverse primer was combined with TRBV1-TRBV30 forward primers in the first two PCR rounds, and each round had around 11 cycles. Using its own MiXCR run on the multiplex PCR reads, TCRdb lists one record per CDR3 protein. The sample holds around 190,000 distinct CDR3 sequences; approximately 80% are singletons and the top ten take less than 20%. The specimen sequenced was tumor tissue from primary liver carcinoma. The receptors originated from a man aged 40-49 years with primary liver carcinoma and hepatitis B virus infection.

Notes on this clonotype: The junction shows a germline mismatch at one end, possibly a read error. The gene calls are TRBV11-2 and TRBJ2-2; a possible D gene is TRBD2 (8 bases). CDR1 and CDR2 from the germline V gene are SGHAT and FQNNGV. This CDR3 contains 16 residues. The CDR3 bases are TGTGCCAGCAGTTTAGTGACTAGCGTGGGCACAGGGGAGCAGTTTTTT. Translation gives CASSLVTSVGTGEQFF. Using reference TRBV11-2 and TRBJ2-2 for the parts outside the CDR3, the full variable domain is EAGVAQSPRYKIIEKRQSVAFWCNPISGHATLYWYQQILGQGPKLLIQFQNNGVVDDSQLPKDRFSAERLKGVDSTLKIQPAKLEDSAVYLCASSLVTSVGTGEQFFGEGSRLTVL.

CDR3 sequence (DNA): TGTGCCTGGAGTCCGGGGGCAGGGTATGATCAGCCCCAGCATTTT. As protein: CAWSPGAGYDQPQHF. The V call is TRBV30, the J call TRBJ1-5, with D perhaps matching TRBD1 (6 bases). In germline, CDR1 is GTSNPN, CDR2 SVGIG (reference sequence). The CDR3 totals 15 residues. Between the trimmed V and J ends, which lost 2 bases and 5 bases, there was a span of 16 bases.

Details on this clonotype: This likely comes from a read error, as the CDR3 has no conserved phenylalanine or tryptophan at its end. The DNA is omitted, as the CDR3 cannot be located on it reliably, and the CDR3 follows TCRdb's listing. V and J are TRBV5-8 and TRBJ2-1; the table's D call, TRBD2, has no DNA check behind it. The CDR3 is 15 residues long, ends included. Germline loops: CDR1 SGHTS, CDR2 YDEGEE. CDR3 protein: CASSPSVMGGYEQFL.

For this clonotype: This likely comes from a read error, as the CDR3 has no conserved phenylalanine or tryptophan at its end. The chain carries TRBV5-1 and TRBJ2-7, with 8 bases lining up with TRBD1. The CDR3 has 15 amino acids. Looked up from germline, CDR1 is SGHRS and CDR2 is YFSETQ. With 5 bases clipped from V and 6 bases from J, the junction kept 13 bases outside the gene matches. CDR3 in DNA: TGCGCCAGCAGATTTACAGGGGGGTTTCAGGCCGAGCAGTACTTA. Protein sequence: CASRFTGGFQAEQYL.

In the case of this clonotype: A read error may produce the germline difference seen at one junction end. The chain joins TRBV12-3 or TRBV12-4 to TRBJ1-6; D gene unclear. This CDR3 is built from 16 residues. The CDR3 coding sequence is TGTGCCAGCATCCAAGACCCTTTTTCTAGTAATTCACCCTTCCACTTT. Translated, it gives CASIQDPFSSNSPFHF.

On this clonotype itself: A read error may account for a junction end that differs from germline. The rearrangement joins TRBV4-3 to TRBJ2-1, with D hard to call. Per germline, CDR1 LGHNA and CDR2 YSLEER. This CDR3 spans 12 amino acids. The CDR3 is CTSSGPYNEQFF. CDR3 in DNA: TGCACCAGCAGTGGACCCTATAATGAGCAGTTCTTC.

Only one count was recorded for this clonotype. A junction end diverges from the germline sequence, so it may reflect a read error. The chain couples TRBV28 to TRBJ1-1; D not resolved. The germline V gene encodes CDR1 MDHEN and CDR2 SYDVKM. CDR3 size: 14 residues. The CDR3 nucleotides are TGTGCCAGCAGACTCTCGAAAGCGACGATTGAACCTTTCTTT. It is translated as CASRLSKATIEPFF.

Of note for this clonotype: At one of its ends the junction is not consistent with the germline gene, which may arise from a read error. V is TRBV11-2 and J is TRBJ2-7; D is undetermined. CDR1 is SGHAT, CDR2 FQNNGV, per germline. This CDR3 is 14 amino acids long. CDR3 DNA sequence: TGTGCCAGCAGCTCTAACAGTAACTCCTACAAGCAGCACTTC. Translated: CASSSNSNSYKQHF.

This clonotype has a count of ten or more. The chain uses TRBV6-4 and TRBJ2-3, with 8 bases fitting TRBD2. This CDR3 comprises 14 residues. The junction had 10 bases not matched to a gene; V was cut back by 8 bases and J by 6 bases. Germline CDR1 reads MRHNA; CDR2 reads SNTAGT. The CDR3 is CASSQAGGRDTQYF. CDR3 DNA sequence: TGTGCCAGCTCACAGGCGGGGGGAAGGGATACGCAGTATTTT.

This clonotype has just one count. Since a much larger clone is just one base distant, this may be a read error. V gene TRBV24-1 combines with J gene TRBJ2-5; D is possibly TRBD1 (6 bases). CDR3 length equals 13 residues. Germline V gene data show CDR1 as KGHDR and CDR2 as SFDVKD. CDR3 nucleotides: TGTGCCACCAGCTCCGACGCAGGGGAGACCCAGTGCTTC. Translating gives CATSSDAGETQCF.

In regard to this clonotype: The CDR3 does not end in the conserved phenylalanine or tryptophan, so this is likely a read error. The chain employs TRBV28 and TRBJ1-2; tentative D call: TRBD1 (5 bases). V lost 10 bases and J 9 bases, leaving 18 bases between the germline ends. CDR3 size: 12 residues. Germline CDR1 MDHEN, CDR2 SYDVKM. CDR3 sequence reads: CAIRGRGFSYTL. CDR3 DNA: TGTGCCATCAGAGGGAGGGGTTTTAGCTACACCTTA.

The chain has TRBV6-2 or TRBV6-3 and TRBJ1-2, with D uncertain. Germline V lookup: CDR1 MNHEY, CDR2 SVGEGT. This CDR3 is built from 13 residues. Trimming took 9 bases from V and 4 from J, leaving 15 bases between them. The CDR3 sequence is CARSPRSGYGYTF. Written as DNA, the CDR3 is TGTGCCAGAAGTCCCCGGAGCGGCTATGGCTACACCTTC.

Notes on this clonotype: At one end the junction does not follow the germline gene, possibly because of a read error. This CDR3 reads CVSSLGGKTGELFF. CDR3 nucleotides: TGTGTCAGCAGTTTAGGAGGGAAGACCGGGGAGCTGTTTTTT. This chain links TRBV28 with TRBJ2-2; weak D call: TRBD2 (6 bases). The CDR3 has 14 amino acids. Germline assignment: CDR1 MDHEN and CDR2 SYDVKM.

J is TRBJ2-1 and V is TRBV5-4; 10 bases agree with TRBD2. The CDR3 loop spans 16 amino acids. The trim removed 6 bases at V and 0 bases at J, leaving 6 bases unmatched. CDR1 and CDR2 from the germline V gene are SGHNT and YYREEE (reference sequence). CDR3 protein: CASIGLAASSYNEQFF. CDR3 in DNA: TGTGCCAGCATCGGACTAGCGGCGAGCTCCTACAATGAGCAGTTCTTC. The full variable domain, completed using reference TRBV5-4 and TRBJ2-1, is ETGVTQSPTHLIKTRGQQVTLRCSSQSGHNTVSWYQQALGQGPQFIFQYYREEENGRGNFPPRFSGLQFPNYSSELNVNALELDDSALYLCASIGLAASSYNEQFFGPGTRLTVL.

The J gene is TRBJ2-1, the V gene TRBV19; tentatively, D is TRBD2 (5 bases). The CDR3 extends over 15 amino acids. Germline CDR1 is LNHDA and CDR2 is SQIVND (reference sequence). V gave up 3 bases and J gave up 4 bases, with 13 bases separating them. The CDR3 loop reads CASSIVFGGYNEQFF. DNA of the CDR3: TGTGCCAGTAGTATTGTCTTCGGAGGTTACAATGAGCAGTTCTTC.

As for this clonotype: A junction boundary mismatches the germline segment, possibly from a read error. This chain uses TRBV7-9 with TRBJ2-1; D is unclear. Germline V gene sequence: CDR1 SEHNR, CDR2 FQNEAQ (reference sequence). The CDR3 length is 15 residues. CDR3 sequence reads: CASSSPSDPYDEQFF. DNA for the CDR3: TGTGCCAGTAGCTCACCCTCGGACCCGTACGATGAGCAGTTCTTC.

V usage is TRBV4-1 and J usage is TRBJ1-1, with 8 bases that match TRBD1. Germline V CDR1 and CDR2: MGHRA, YSYEKL. CDR3 size: 17 residues. The V segment lost 6 bases and the J segment 7 bases; nucleotides outside the gene matches: 19. CDR3 in amino acids: CASRSTFTGGVIDEAFF. In nucleotides, the CDR3 is TGCGCCAGCAGGTCTACTTTCACAGGGGGTGTGATTGATGAAGCTTTCTTT.

This clonotype was picked up one time. Compared with germline, one end of the junction differs, possibly owing to a read error. The chain links TRBV5-5 to TRBJ2-5; D is unresolved. The germline V gene has CDR1 SGHKS and CDR2 YYEKEE (reference sequence). The CDR3 loop spans 14 amino acids. CDR3 sequence (DNA): TGTGCCGGCAGCTTGGCTCGATTTCAGGAGACCCAGTACTTC. Its protein product is CAGSLARFQETQYF.

This clonotype appeared a single time. The junction departs from germline at one end; a sequencing error may be responsible. The chain has TRBV29-1 and TRBJ2-5, with 13 bases identical to TRBD2. The germline CDR1 and CDR2 sequences are SQVTM and ANQGSEA. The CDR3 is made up of 15 amino acids. CDR3 protein: CSFRTSGSWAETQYF. Written as DNA, the CDR3 is TGCAGCTTTCGGACTAGCGGGAGCTGGGCAGAGACCCAATACTTC.

Concerning this clonotype: At one of its ends the junction is not consistent with the germline gene, which may arise from a read error. The J gene is TRBJ1-1, the V gene TRBV28; TRBD1 agrees at 8 bases. The CDR3 covers 16 residues. Germline CDR1 and CDR2: MDHEN and SYDVKM. This CDR3 is CTSSLPNGQGHTKAFF. Here the CDR3 DNA reads TGTACCAGCAGTTTACCAAATGGACAGGGACACACTAAAGCTTTCTTT.

In the case of this clonotype: The junction does not match germline at one end; this may be a read error. The V call is TRBV12-3 or TRBV12-4, the J call TRBJ2-5, with TRBD1 matching over 11 bases. The CDR3 is 15 residues long. CDR3 sequence: CASRPGGTGGRTEYF. As DNA, the CDR3 is TGTGCCAGTAGACCCGGTGGGACAGGGGGGCGGACCGAGTACTTC.

This clonotype was seen at least ten times. The genes are TRBV28 and TRBJ1-1, with D hard to call. Germline V gives CDR1 MDHEN, CDR2 SYDVKM. V was clipped by 2 bases and J by 1 base, with 8 bases between them. This CDR3 comprises 14 residues. CDR3 region: CASSLRQTNTEAFF. CDR3 in DNA: TGTGCCAGCAGTTTACGGCAGACGAACACTGAAGCTTTCTTT.

This clonotype was recorded only once. A read error may produce the germline difference seen at one junction end. The CDR3 spells CAISLTRAGETQYF. CDR3 bases: TGTGCCATCAGCTTAACAAGGGCGGGAGAGACCCAGTACTTC. The J gene is TRBJ2-5, the V gene TRBV11-2, with D tentatively TRBD2 (5 bases). Germline V CDR1 and CDR2: SGHAT, FQNNGV. This CDR3 spans 14 amino acids.

On this clonotype: This sequence may be a read error, since a much larger clone differs from it by one base. CDR3 in DNA: TGTGCCTGGAGTCCCAACCGGCTTGAAGCTTTCTTT. Translated, it gives CAWSPNRLEAFF. V is TRBV30 and J is TRBJ1-1; D is undetermined. This CDR3 is built from 12 residues. V gave up 2 bases and J gave up 7 bases, with 11 bases separating them. Germline CDR1 is GTSNPN and CDR2 is SVGIG (reference sequence).

On this clonotype: A read error may be the cause here, since a much bigger clone is one base away. This sequence joins TRBV7-9 and TRBJ2-2; weak D call: TRBD2 (5 bases). CDR1 SEHNR and CDR2 FQNEAQ come from the germline V gene (reference sequence). This CDR3 contains 13 residues. For the CDR3, the DNA is TGTGCCAGCAGCAAATACCAAGCCGGGGAGCTGTTATTT. It specifies CASSKYQAGELLF.

About this clonotype: At one of its ends the junction is not consistent with the germline gene, which may arise from a read error. The chain joins TRBV11-3 to TRBJ2-1; perhaps TRBD1 as D (5 bases). This CDR3 comprises 14 residues. Germline V gene sequence: CDR1 SGHNT, CDR2 YENEEA. CDR3 sequence reads: CASRLGVSDNEQFF. In DNA form, the CDR3 reads TGTGCCAGCAGATTAGGCGTCTCGGACAATGAGCAGTTTTTC.

This clonotype has only one observation. The junction differs from germline at one of its ends, possibly a read error. J is TRBJ1-3 and V is TRBV4-3; D perhaps matches TRBD1 (5 bases). Germline CDR1 is LGHNA and CDR2 is YSLEER. The CDR3 has 14 amino acids. CDR3 DNA sequence: TGCGCCATCAGCCAAGAGGGGTATAGAAACACCATATACTTT. Its protein is CAISQEGYRNTIYF.